A single sample gave rise to the 21 T cell receptor beta chains below, sequenced in a study of cytomegalovirus exposure and HLA in healthy donors. The PCR made use of 60 Vbeta and 13 Jbeta primers. Data came from immunoSEQ multiplex PCR; TCRdb stores just in-frame clones and leaves some out. Of fewer than 140,000 clones in the sample, 71% are singletons; the top ten hold 2.8%. Sequenced: PBMCs. The receptors come from a female donor in good health and CMV-seronegative.

The V gene is TRBV27, the J gene TRBJ2-7; D may be TRBD1 (5 bases). The CDR3 is 14 residues long. Germline V gene data show CDR1 as MNHEY and CDR2 as SMNVEV (reference sequence). Trimming took off 0 bases at V and 2 bases at J, with 8 bases between the two ends. CDR3 bases: TGTGCCAGCAGTTTATCAGGGGCTCCCTACGAGCAGTACTTC. Protein: CASSLSGAPYEQYF.

The V call is TRBV5-5, the J call TRBJ1-1, with D maybe TRBD1 (5 bases). Germline V lookup: CDR1 SGHKS, CDR2 YYEKEE (reference sequence). V lost 3 bases, J lost 5 bases, and 17 bases lay in between. CDR3 length equals 15 residues. The CDR3 spells CASSSRAGFKTEAFF. The CDR3 DNA reads as TGTGCCAGCAGCTCCAGGGCAGGGTTCAAGACTGAAGCTTTCTTT. The whole variable domain, filled in from reference TRBV5-5 and TRBJ1-1, reads DAGVTQSPTHLIKTRGQQVTLRCSPISGHKSVSWYQQVLGQGPQFIFQYYEKEERGRGNFPDRFSARQFPNYSSELNVNALLLGDSALYLCASSSRAGFKTEAFFGQGTRLTVV.

The chain links TRBV6-6 to TRBJ2-7; 10 nucleotides line up with TRBD2. The length of the CDR3 is 16 residues. The V and J ends lost 2 bases and 2 bases, in that order; junction bases with no gene match: 6. The germline gives CDR1 MNHNY, CDR2 SVGAGI (reference sequence). CDR3 loop: CASSYPSGRATYEQYF. DNA for the CDR3: TGTGCCAGCAGTTACCCCAGCGGGAGGGCCACCTACGAGCAGTACTTC.

This rearrangement joins TRBV6-5 to TRBJ2-5; D might be TRBD1 (6 bases). With the DNA end fitting TRBJ2-7 better, the J assignment may be wrong. This CDR3 contains 12 residues. Germline values: CDR1 MNHEY, CDR2 SVGAGI. CDR3 loop: CASGSGRGEQYF. The DNA for the CDR3 is TGTGCCAGCGGAAGCGGCAGGGGCGAGCAGTACTTC.

This rearrangement joins TRBV28 to TRBJ2-7; TRBD2 is a possible D gene (7 bases). CDR1 MDHEN and CDR2 SYDVKM come from the germline V gene. CDR3 length: 16 residues. V lost 2 bases and J lost 7, with 21 bases in between. CDR3 coding DNA: TGTGCCAGCAGTTTAATAACGGGGGGCTCTGTACGGGAGCAGTACTTC. Its translation is CASSLITGGSVREQYF.

V usage is TRBV7-9 and J usage is TRBJ1-2, with D possibly matching TRBD1 (6 bases). Trimming removed 3 bases at V and 3 bases at J, with 23 bases between. Germline V gene sequence: CDR1 SEHNR, CDR2 FQNEAQ (reference sequence). CDR3 length: 18 residues. This CDR3 reads CASSLAGTTAATDYGYTF. The CDR3 nucleotides read TGTGCCAGCAGCTTGGCCGGGACAACTGCAGCCACGGACTATGGCTACACCTTC.

The chain joins TRBV5-4 to TRBJ2-5; D is possibly TRBD1 (6 bases). The V end was cut by 3 bases, the J end by 3 bases, with 18 bases between. Per germline, CDR1 SGHNT and CDR2 YYREEE (reference sequence). This CDR3 region has 16 residues. The DNA of the CDR3 is TGTGCCAGCAGCTACACCCCCCAGCGGACAGAAGAGACCCAGTACTTC. This translates into CASSYTPQRTEETQYF.

This chain links TRBV5-1 with TRBJ2-5; the match to TRBD1 covers 8 bases. Germline V CDR1 and CDR2: SGHRS, YFSETQ. Losses at the gene ends were 4 bases for V and 5 bases for J; bases not matched to a gene: 7. The CDR3 has 14 amino acids. This CDR3 reads CASSRRQGYETQYF. CDR3 sequence (DNA): TGCGCCAGCAGCCGTCGACAGGGGTACGAGACCCAGTACTTC.

This clone has just a few counts. This chain uses TRBV30 with TRBJ2-2; 7 bases agree with TRBD1. Germline V gives CDR1 GTSNPN, CDR2 SVGIG (reference sequence). After removal of 6 bases from V and 0 bases from J, the junction contained 4 bases not matched to a gene. This CDR3 comprises 14 residues. Here the CDR3 reads CACSGGTNTGELFF. CDR3 nucleotide sequence: TGTGCCTGCTCAGGGGGTACGAACACCGGGGAGCTGTTTTTT.

This rearrangement joins TRBV27 to TRBJ2-7, with 9 positions matching TRBD1. The CDR3 covers 15 residues. The V and J ends lost 2 bases and 5 bases, in that order; junction bases with no gene match: 7. The V gene's germline CDR1 is MNHEY and CDR2 SMNVEV (reference sequence). CDR3 bases: TGTGCCAGCAGTTTACGGGGACAGGGTAGCCACGAGCAGTACTTC. Protein sequence: CASSLRGQGSHEQYF.

The V and J genes are TRBV28 and TRBJ2-7; 7 nucleotides line up with TRBD1. After removal of 6 bases from V and 1 base from J, the junction contained 6 bases not matched to a gene. CDR1 and CDR2 from the germline V gene are MDHEN and SYDVKM. The CDR3 is made up of 14 amino acids. CDR3: CASRKQGPSYEQYF. In nucleotides, the CDR3 is TGTGCCAGCAGAAAACAGGGGCCTTCCTACGAGCAGTACTTC.

The V gene is TRBV29-1, the J gene TRBJ2-3; 9 nucleotides align to TRBD1. The CDR3 has 14 amino acids. V dropped 5 bases and J dropped 3; count of bases not matched to a gene: 6. Germline V gene lookup returns CDR1 SQVTM and CDR2 ANQGSEA. Written as DNA, the CDR3 is TGCAGCGTTCCACAGGGGGCTTTGACAGATACGCAGTATTTT. This gives the protein CSVPQGALTDTQYF.

The chain links TRBV9 to TRBJ2-1; 8 nucleotides align to TRBD2. V was clipped by 4 bases and J by 1 base; unmatched bases: 7. The CDR3 covers 16 residues. CDR1 is SGDLS, CDR2 YYNGEE, per germline. CDR3 amino acids: CASSPGGRFSYNEQFF. In DNA, the CDR3 is TGTGCCAGCAGCCCAGGCGGGAGGTTTTCCTACAATGAGCAGTTCTTC.

The rearrangement joins TRBV5-1 to TRBJ2-1, with 9 bases lining up with TRBD2. The V gene's germline CDR1 is SGHRS and CDR2 YFSETQ. This CDR3 contains 16 residues. V shed 5 bases and J 5 bases; nucleotides not matched to a gene: 11. This CDR3 is CASSPSLAGINNEQFF. Written as DNA, the CDR3 is TGCGCCAGCAGTCCGAGCCTAGCGGGAATCAACAATGAGCAGTTCTTC.

The genes are TRBV7-8 and TRBJ1-5; D not certain. In germline, CDR1 is SGHVS, CDR2 FQNEAQ. Trimming pared 1 base from V and 5 bases from J, leaving 15 bases between. This CDR3 contains 16 residues. CDR3 DNA: TGTGCCAGCAGCTTAGGTCGGGTCGCAAGCGATCAGCCCCAGCATTTT. Translated, it gives CASSLGRVASDQPQHF.

This clone came up a few times. The chain has TRBV2 and TRBJ2-7; the match to TRBD1 covers 7 bases. In germline, CDR1 is SNHLY, CDR2 FYNNEI. With 8 bases clipped from V and 1 base from J, the junction kept 5 bases outside the gene matches. The CDR3 covers 13 residues. The DNA of the CDR3 is TGTGCCAGCGAGAGACAGGGTTCCTACGAGCAGTACTTC. Protein: CASERQGSYEQYF.

The J gene is TRBJ1-2, the V gene TRBV19, with TRBD1 matching over 9 bases. V shed 3 bases and J 1 base; nucleotides not matched to a gene: 9. The CDR3 is made up of 17 amino acids. Germline values: CDR1 LNHDA, CDR2 SQIVND (reference sequence). The DNA for the CDR3 is TGTGCCAGTAGTATCGTCCCGGGACAGGGATTTAACTATGGCTACACCTTC. Translation gives CASSIVPGQGFNYGYTF.

The chain carries TRBV7-8 and TRBJ1-5, with D tentatively TRBD1 (6 bases). V shed 0 bases and J shed 6 bases, with 9 bases lying between them. The CDR3 length is 14 residues. The germline gives CDR1 SGHVS, CDR2 FQNEAQ. In DNA, the CDR3 is TGTGCCAGCAGCTTAGCACAGGGTGTTCAGCCCCAGCATTTT. Its translation: CASSLAQGVQPQHF.

The gene calls are TRBV5-4 and TRBJ2-7; tentatively, D is TRBD2 (5 bases). Germline V gene data show CDR1 as SGHNT and CDR2 as YYREEE (reference sequence). This CDR3 has 15 amino acids. V dropped 2 bases and J dropped 0 bases, with 12 bases sitting between them. The CDR3 loop reads CASSLAHGSSYEQYF. Here the CDR3 DNA reads TGTGCCAGCAGCTTAGCCCATGGGAGCTCCTACGAGCAGTACTTC.

This chain uses TRBV6-5 with TRBJ2-3; 10 bases agree with TRBD1. Germline V gene sequence: CDR1 MNHEY, CDR2 SVGAGI. V lost 3 bases to trimming and J lost 3 bases; unmatched junction nucleotides: 6. The CDR3 sequence is 16 residues long. Here the CDR3 reads CASSYGDRGRTDTQYF. The CDR3 nucleotides are TGTGCCAGCAGTTATGGGGACAGGGGAAGGACAGATACGCAGTATTTT.

In this sample, this clone turned up a few times. The chain recombines TRBV7-2 with TRBJ2-3; 7 bases map to TRBD1. Per the germline V gene, CDR1 is SGHTA and CDR2 is FQGNSA. Trimming at V came to 5 bases and at J to 3 bases, leaving 5 bases not matched to a gene. This CDR3 is built from 14 residues. For the CDR3, the DNA is TGTGCCAGCAGCACAGGGGCTGGGACAGATACGCAGTATTTT. Protein product: CASSTGAGTDTQYF.